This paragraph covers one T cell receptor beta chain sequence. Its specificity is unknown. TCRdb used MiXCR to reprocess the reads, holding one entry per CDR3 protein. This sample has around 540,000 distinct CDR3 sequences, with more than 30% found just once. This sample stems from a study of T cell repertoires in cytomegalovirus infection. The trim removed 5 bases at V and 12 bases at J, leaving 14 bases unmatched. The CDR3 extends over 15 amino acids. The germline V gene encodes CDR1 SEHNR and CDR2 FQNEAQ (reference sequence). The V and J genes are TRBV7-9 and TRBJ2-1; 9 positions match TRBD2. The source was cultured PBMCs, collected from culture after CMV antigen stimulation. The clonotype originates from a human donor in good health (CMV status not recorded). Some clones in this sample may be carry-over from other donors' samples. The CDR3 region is CASSRFAGGPGMQFF. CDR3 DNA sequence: TGTGCCAGCAGCCGATTTGCGGGAGGGCCCGGGATGCAGTTCTTC.